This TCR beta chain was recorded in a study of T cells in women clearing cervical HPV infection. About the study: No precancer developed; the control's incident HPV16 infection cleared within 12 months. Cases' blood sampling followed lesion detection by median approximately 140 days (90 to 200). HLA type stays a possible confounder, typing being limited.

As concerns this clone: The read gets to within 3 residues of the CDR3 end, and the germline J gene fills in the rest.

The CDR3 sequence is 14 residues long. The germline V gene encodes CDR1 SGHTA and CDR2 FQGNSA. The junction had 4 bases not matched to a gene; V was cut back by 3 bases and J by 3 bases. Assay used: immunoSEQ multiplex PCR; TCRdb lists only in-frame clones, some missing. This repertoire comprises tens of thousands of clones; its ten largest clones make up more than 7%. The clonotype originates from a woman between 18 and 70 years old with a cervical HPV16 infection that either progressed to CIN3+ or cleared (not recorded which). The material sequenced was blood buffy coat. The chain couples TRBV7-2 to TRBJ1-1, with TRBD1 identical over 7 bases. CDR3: CASSFSGGYTEAFF. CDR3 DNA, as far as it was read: TGTGCCAGCAGCTTTTCAGGGGGGTACACTGAA.